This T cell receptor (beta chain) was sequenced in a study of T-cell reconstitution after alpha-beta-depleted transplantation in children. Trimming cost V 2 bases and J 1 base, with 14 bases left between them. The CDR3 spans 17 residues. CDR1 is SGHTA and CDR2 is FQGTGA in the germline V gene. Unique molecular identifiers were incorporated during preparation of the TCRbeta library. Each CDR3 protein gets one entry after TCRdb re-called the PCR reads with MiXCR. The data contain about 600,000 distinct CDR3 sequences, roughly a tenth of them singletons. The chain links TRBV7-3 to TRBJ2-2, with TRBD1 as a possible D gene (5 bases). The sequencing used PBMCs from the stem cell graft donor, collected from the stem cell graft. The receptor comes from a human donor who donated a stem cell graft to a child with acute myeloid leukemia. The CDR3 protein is CASSLRLGPMNTGELFF. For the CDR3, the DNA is TGTGCCAGCAGCTTACGTTTGGGGCCCATGAACACCGGGGAGCTGTTTTTT.